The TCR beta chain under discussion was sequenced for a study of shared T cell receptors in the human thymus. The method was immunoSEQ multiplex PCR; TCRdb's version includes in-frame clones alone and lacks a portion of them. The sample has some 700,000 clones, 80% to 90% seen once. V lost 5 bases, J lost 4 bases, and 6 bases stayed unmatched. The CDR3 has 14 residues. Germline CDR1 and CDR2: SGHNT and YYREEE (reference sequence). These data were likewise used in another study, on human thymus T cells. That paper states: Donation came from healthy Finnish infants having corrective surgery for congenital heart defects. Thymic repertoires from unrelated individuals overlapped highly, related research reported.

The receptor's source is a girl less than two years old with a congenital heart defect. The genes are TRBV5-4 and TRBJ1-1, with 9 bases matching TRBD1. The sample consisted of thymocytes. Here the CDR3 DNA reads TGTGCCAGCAGTTCCGGGACAGGGTTCACTGAAGCTTTCTTT. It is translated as CASSSGTGFTEAFF.